These T cell receptor beta chains were read from a single sample in a study of identical twins. Each CDR3 protein gets one entry after TCRdb re-called the 5' RACE reads with MiXCR. The sample lists 300,000 to 400,000 distinct CDR3 sequences, roughly an eighth occurring once. These sequences were also reported in another study, on yellow fever vaccine responses in identical twins.

Sequencing was carried out using CD8+ T cells sorted from blood. The receptors originated from a woman under 30 in good health. Each CDR3 is given with its conserved first and last residue. The D gene is left open where the match is weak. Expanded clones are given a class, and other clones once, few, many or no size at all.

d_gene: TRBD2
v_gene: TRBV12-5
abundance: few
j_gene: TRBJ2-2
CDR3nt: TGTGCTAGTGGTCCTCCACGGGAGGCGAACACCGGGGAGCTGTTTTTT
CDR3aa: CASGPPREANTGELFF

d_gene: .
v_gene: TRBV7-9
abundance: few
j_gene: TRBJ1-1
CDR3nt: TGTGCCAGCAGCTTATTTCAGGGCCCCATGAACACTGAAGCTTTCTTT
CDR3aa: CASSLFQGPMNTEAFF

d_gene: TRBD2
v_gene: TRBV4-1
abundance: few
j_gene: TRBJ2-4
CDR3nt: TGCGCCAGCAGGCCTAGCGGGGGAAAAAACATTCAGTACTTC
CDR3aa: CASRPSGGKNIQYF

d_gene: .
v_gene: TRBV19
abundance: .
j_gene: TRBJ2-2
CDR3nt: TGTGCCAGTAGTATGGTGGGCACAGGGCTCTCCGGGGAGCTGTTTTTT
CDR3aa: CASSMVGTGLSGELFF

d_gene: TRBD1
v_gene: TRBV20-1
abundance: few
j_gene: TRBJ1-2
CDR3nt: TGCAGTGCAAAAAGATCCGGGACAGCCTATGGCTACACCTTC
CDR3aa: CSAKRSGTAYGYTF

d_gene: .
v_gene: TRBV27
abundance: few
j_gene: TRBJ2-1
CDR3nt: TGTGCCAGCAGCCGGACAGTGGGAGCTGAGCAGTTCTTC
CDR3aa: CASSRTVGAEQFF

d_gene: TRBD2
v_gene: TRBV11-1
abundance: .
j_gene: TRBJ2-2
CDR3nt: TGTGCCAGCAGCCCCATCCTATCCGGACTAGCGGGAGATGGGCGCACCGGGGAGCTGTTTTTT
CDR3aa: CASSPILSGLAGDGRTGELFF

d_gene: .
v_gene: TRBV4-1
abundance: many
j_gene: TRBJ2-3
CDR3nt: TGCGCCAGCAGCCATCACCTGACGCTAGATACGCAGTATTTT
CDR3aa: CASSHHLTLDTQYF

d_gene: .
v_gene: TRBV2
abundance: .
j_gene: TRBJ2-2
CDR3nt: TGTGCCAGCAGTGAATATAGGGGAAGCACCGGGGAGCTGTTTTTT
CDR3aa: CASSEYRGSTGELFF

d_gene: .
v_gene: TRBV27
abundance: few
j_gene: TRBJ1-1
CDR3nt: TGTGCCAGCAGTACACAGATAATGAACACTGAAGCTTTCTTT
CDR3aa: CASSTQIMNTEAFF

d_gene: TRBD2
v_gene: TRBV14
abundance: .
j_gene: TRBJ2-6
CDR3nt: TGTGCCAGCAGCCACTTCACTAGCGGGTCTGGGGCCAACGTCCTGACTTTC
CDR3aa: CASSHFTSGSGANVLTF

d_gene: TRBD2
v_gene: TRBV9
abundance: .
j_gene: TRBJ2-7
CDR3nt: TGTGCCAGCAGTGCAACCGGGACTAGCGGCGAGCAGTACTTC
CDR3aa: CASSATGTSGEQYF

d_gene: .
v_gene: TRBV12-3/TRBV12-4
abundance: many
j_gene: TRBJ2-1
CDR3nt: TGTGCCAGCAGTCCCGGAGATGAGCAGTTCTTC
CDR3aa: CASSPGDEQFF

d_gene: .
v_gene: TRBV11-2
abundance: large
j_gene: TRBJ2-7
CDR3nt: TGTGCCAGCAGCGCCACCACCAGCCCCAGGAGGTACGAGCAGTACTTC
CDR3aa: CASSATTSPRRYEQYF

d_gene: TRBD1
v_gene: TRBV4-1
abundance: few
j_gene: TRBJ2-1
CDR3nt: TGCGCCAGCAGCCCCCGGGACAGTGGTAACAATGAGCAGTTCTTC
CDR3aa: CASSPRDSGNNEQFF

d_gene: TRBD2
v_gene: TRBV28
abundance: .
j_gene: TRBJ2-1
CDR3nt: TGTGCCAGCAGTTTTCTAGCGGGAAGGTATGAGCAGTTCTTC
CDR3aa: CASSFLAGRYEQFF

d_gene: .
v_gene: TRBV4-2
abundance: many
j_gene: TRBJ2-3
CDR3nt: TGTGCCAGCAGCCCCCTAGGGGGGGCCAGCACAGATACGCAGTATTTT
CDR3aa: CASSPLGGASTDTQYF

d_gene: .
v_gene: TRBV25-1
abundance: few
j_gene: TRBJ2-3
CDR3nt: TGTGCCAGCAGCGGACTGGGGCCAGCAGATACGCAGTATTTT
CDR3aa: CASSGLGPADTQYF

d_gene: .
v_gene: TRBV7-9
abundance: few
j_gene: TRBJ1-1
CDR3nt: TGTGCCAGCAGCCCCTCACCACATAAGAACACTGAAGCTTTCTTT
CDR3aa: CASSPSPHKNTEAFF

d_gene: .
v_gene: TRBV12-3/TRBV12-4
abundance: few
j_gene: TRBJ2-3
CDR3nt: TGTGCCAGCAGTTCCATGAAGAGGGATACGCAGTATTTT
CDR3aa: CASSSMKRDTQYF

d_gene: .
v_gene: TRBV29-1
abundance: few
j_gene: TRBJ2-7
CDR3nt: TGCAGCGTAAAGGGGGAATACTCCTACGAGCAGTACTTC
CDR3aa: CSVKGEYSYEQYF

d_gene: TRBD1
v_gene: TRBV29-1
abundance: .
j_gene: TRBJ2-5
CDR3nt: TGCAGCGTTGAAGGGATGACAGGGGGGGAGACCCAGTACTTC
CDR3aa: CSVEGMTGGETQYF

d_gene: TRBD1
v_gene: TRBV7-2
abundance: few
j_gene: TRBJ1-6
CDR3nt: TGTGCCAGCACCCTCTCGGACAGGCCTAATTCACCCCTCCACTTT
CDR3aa: CASTLSDRPNSPLHF

d_gene: .
v_gene: TRBV12-3/TRBV12-4
abundance: few
j_gene: TRBJ2-7
CDR3nt: TGTGCCAGCAATTTGGACGGTTACGAGCAGTACTTC
CDR3aa: CASNLDGYEQYF

d_gene: .
v_gene: TRBV28
abundance: many
j_gene: TRBJ2-1
CDR3nt: TGTGCCAGCACCTCACTCTATTTAACTGGGGGAAACTACAATGAGCAGTTCTTC
CDR3aa: CASTSLYLTGGNYNEQFF

d_gene: TRBD2
v_gene: TRBV7-6
abundance: few
j_gene: TRBJ2-1
CDR3nt: TGTGCCAGCAGCTTAGTTGGTAGCGGGAGTTTAAATGAGCAGTTCTTC
CDR3aa: CASSLVGSGSLNEQFF

d_gene: .
v_gene: TRBV5-1
abundance: many
j_gene: TRBJ1-1
CDR3nt: TGCGCCAGCAGCGGATACCCCGAGGCGTGGGACACTGAAGCTTTCTTT
CDR3aa: CASSGYPEAWDTEAFF

d_gene: .
v_gene: TRBV6-5
abundance: many
j_gene: TRBJ2-3
CDR3nt: TGTGCCAGCAGTTACTCCAGGACGGTGGCAGATACGCAGTATTTT
CDR3aa: CASSYSRTVADTQYF

d_gene: TRBD1
v_gene: TRBV11-2
abundance: few
j_gene: TRBJ2-1
CDR3nt: TGTGCCAGCAGCTTAGGGTCAGGGGGCATGGATGAGCAGTTCTTC
CDR3aa: CASSLGSGGMDEQFF

d_gene: .
v_gene: TRBV6-5
abundance: few
j_gene: TRBJ2-1
CDR3nt: TGTGCCAGCAGTTACTCAAGGGGGGCTGGGGAGCAGTTCTTC
CDR3aa: CASSYSRGAGEQFF

d_gene: TRBD2
v_gene: TRBV7-9
abundance: many
j_gene: TRBJ2-3
CDR3nt: TGTGCCAGCAGCCCGGGACTAGCGGGAGGGCCACATACGCAGTATTTT
CDR3aa: CASSPGLAGGPHTQYF

d_gene: TRBD1
v_gene: TRBV20-1
abundance: .
j_gene: TRBJ1-1
CDR3nt: TGCAGTGCTATTCAGGACAGGGACACTGAAGCTTTCTTT
CDR3aa: CSAIQDRDTEAFF

d_gene: .
v_gene: TRBV7-2
abundance: .
j_gene: TRBJ2-7
CDR3nt: TGTGCCAGCAGCTTCGAGGGGATAAAGAACGAGCAGTACTTC
CDR3aa: CASSFEGIKNEQYF

d_gene: .
v_gene: TRBV2
abundance: few
j_gene: TRBJ2-7
CDR3nt: TGTGCCAGCAGTGATGGGTCCTTGACCTACGAGCAGTACTTC
CDR3aa: CASSDGSLTYEQYF

d_gene: TRBD2
v_gene: TRBV2
abundance: few
j_gene: TRBJ2-1
CDR3nt: TGTGCCAGCAGTGAGCGGACTAGCGGGACTTACAATGAGCAGTTCTTC
CDR3aa: CASSERTSGTYNEQFF

d_gene: .
v_gene: TRBV13
abundance: .
j_gene: TRBJ2-3
CDR3nt: TGTGCCAGCAGCTCCGCAGCATTGGGGGAGCACACAGATACGCAGTATTTT
CDR3aa: CASSSAALGEHTDTQYF

d_gene: .
v_gene: TRBV27
abundance: many
j_gene: TRBJ2-1
CDR3nt: TGTGCCAGCAGTTATACAGGGAACAATGAGCAGTTCTTC
CDR3aa: CASSYTGNNEQFF

d_gene: TRBD2
v_gene: TRBV27
abundance: few
j_gene: TRBJ2-1
CDR3nt: TGTGCCAGCAGCTCGAGGGGAGCGGGGGACCCCTACAATGAGCAGTTCTTC
CDR3aa: CASSSRGAGDPYNEQFF

d_gene: .
v_gene: TRBV28
abundance: few
j_gene: TRBJ2-4
CDR3nt: TGTGGGGTAACTGGACTAGCCAAAAACATTCAGTACTTC
CDR3aa: CGVTGLAKNIQYF

d_gene: .
v_gene: TRBV24-1
abundance: .
j_gene: TRBJ2-3
CDR3nt: TGTGCCACCAGTGATCCGGGCCGAGATACGCAGTATTTT
CDR3aa: CATSDPGRDTQYF